The entry that follows covers one T cell receptor beta chain sequence. Its specificity is unknown. Read data end 3 residues before the CDR3 end; the end is taken from the germline J gene. The data were obtained in a study of T cell clonality in common variable immunodeficiency. General study points: CVID subjects showed higher TCRbeta clonality than healthy controls.

Here immunoSEQ multiplex PCR was the method, and the copy in TCRdb shows in-frame clones only, minus some. Reported are tens of thousands of clones, none seen only once; the ten largest carry around 0.7%. Germline V gene sequence: CDR1 SGHTS, CDR2 YDEGEE. The length of the CDR3 is 15 residues. The V end was cut by 0 bases, the J end by 2 bases, with 11 bases between. The sequenced material came from peripheral blood mononuclear cells. The sequence was collected from a person aged 18 to 70 in good health. The V and J genes are TRBV5-8 and TRBJ1-2; perhaps TRBD1 as D (5 bases). The DNA read from the CDR3 is TGTGCCAGCAGCTTGGGGGGCAGGACGAACTATGGC. Translation: CASSLGGRTNYG. The whole CDR3 is CASSLGGRTNYGYTF.